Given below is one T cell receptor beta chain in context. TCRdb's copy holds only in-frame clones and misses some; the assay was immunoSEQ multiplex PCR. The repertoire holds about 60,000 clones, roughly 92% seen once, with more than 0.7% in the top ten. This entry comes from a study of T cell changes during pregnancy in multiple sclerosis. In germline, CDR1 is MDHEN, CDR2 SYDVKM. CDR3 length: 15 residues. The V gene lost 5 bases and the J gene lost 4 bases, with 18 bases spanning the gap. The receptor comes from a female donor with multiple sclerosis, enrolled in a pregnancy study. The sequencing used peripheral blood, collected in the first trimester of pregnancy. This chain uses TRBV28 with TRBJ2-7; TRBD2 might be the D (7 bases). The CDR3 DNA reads TGTGCCAGCAGTCCAGGCGGGGGCCTCATTTACGAGCAGTACTTC. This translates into CASSPGGGLIYEQYF.